The 3 T cell receptor beta chains in this list originate from one sample, sequenced in a study of shared clonotypes between healthy human individuals. The repertoire was sequenced with immunoSEQ multiplex PCR; TCRdb's copy has only in-frame clones and lacks some. The sample records 2 million to 3 million clones, 93% being singletons. The sample comprised naive CD4+ T cells from PBMCs. Subset denoted: CD45RA+ positively selected. These receptor sequences come from a man aged 18 to 29 in good health. Some clones in this sample may be carry-over from other donors' samples.

V gene TRBV28 combines with J gene TRBJ1-2; TRBD1 matches 9 bases. V trimming: 4 bases; J trimming: 0 bases; junction bases outside the gene matches: 12. This CDR3 is built from 18 residues. Germline V lookup: CDR1 MDHEN, CDR2 SYDVKM. The CDR3 DNA is TGTGCCAGCAGTTCCCCCTTCCCTCGGACAGGGGCTAACTATGGCTACACCTTC. Its protein product is CASSSPFPRTGANYGYTF.

The rearrangement joins TRBV4-2 to TRBJ2-3; D not resolved. The germline V gene encodes CDR1 LGHNA and CDR2 YNFKEQ. Trimming removed 3 bases at V and 5 bases at J, with 9 bases between. The CDR3 sequence is 13 residues long. This chain's CDR3 is CASSQRSGDTQYF. The DNA of the CDR3 is TGTGCCAGCAGCCAGCGTTCCGGAGATACGCAGTATTTT.

This chain connects TRBV15 to TRBJ2-2; D is perhaps TRBD1 or TRBD2 (5 bases each). The germline V and J ends were trimmed by 4 bases and 0 bases, with 9 bases remaining between them. The CDR3 has 15 amino acids. Germline V CDR1 and CDR2: LNHNV, YYDKDF (reference sequence). CDR3 nucleotides: TGTGCCACCAGCAAGGGACGGTCGAACACCGGGGAGCTGTTTTTT. Residues: CATSKGRSNTGELFF.